These 26 T cell receptor beta chains were all obtained from the same sample, sequenced in a study of cytomegalovirus exposure and HLA in healthy donors. The PCR was carried out with 60 Vbeta primers and 13 Jbeta primers. TCRdb's copy holds only in-frame clones and misses some; the assay was immunoSEQ multiplex PCR. The table lists some 110,000 clones, about 9.4% of them singletons. The sequencing input was PBMCs. These receptors came from a man aged 40-50 years in good health and CMV-seropositive.

A few counts support this clone. The chain couples TRBV6-5 to TRBJ2-5; no reliable D call. The germline V gene has CDR1 MNHEY and CDR2 SVGAGI. The CDR3 spans 13 residues. The V gene lost 5 bases and the J gene lost 5 bases, with 12 bases spanning the gap. In nucleotides, the CDR3 is TGTGCCAGCAGTCTAGGATTCGTCGAGACCCAGTACTTC. Translation: CASSLGFVETQYF.

The chain is built from TRBV4-1 and TRBJ2-1; TRBD2 matches 7 bases. V was clipped by 4 bases and J by 5 bases; unmatched bases: 8. Germline V CDR1 and CDR2: MGHRA, YSYEKL. This CDR3 is built from 15 residues. The DNA for the CDR3 is TGCGCCAGCAGCCCTAGGCTAGCGGAGCACAATGAGCAGTTCTTC. It specifies CASSPRLAEHNEQFF.

The chain recombines TRBV19 with TRBJ1-5; D gene ambiguous. There are 18 residues in the CDR3. V gave up 5 bases and J gave up 4 bases, with 24 bases separating them. Germline lookup yields CDR1 LNHDA and CDR2 SQIVND (reference sequence). CDR3 DNA: TGTGCCAGTAGTTTACCCACGGGTACCTGGTCTGGTAATCAGCCCCAGCATTTT. Encoded protein: CASSLPTGTWSGNQPQHF.

This clone was detected a few times. This chain uses TRBV19 with TRBJ1-2, with D maybe TRBD1 (5 bases). CDR3 size: 13 residues. Germline assignment: CDR1 LNHDA and CDR2 SQIVND (reference sequence). The V and J ends lost 3 bases and 4 bases respectively, with 9 bases between them. In nucleotides, the CDR3 is TGTGCCAGTAGTATCACAGGACCCTATGGCTACACCTTC. Amino acid sequence: CASSITGPYGYTF.

CDR3 amino acids: CATSRALASGRLGQIYEQYF. The CDR3 coding sequence is TGTGCCACCAGCAGAGCCTTGGCTAGCGGGAGATTGGGCCAAATCTACGAGCAGTACTTC. The chain joins TRBV15 to TRBJ2-7; 10 nucleotides agree with TRBD2. Germline assignment: CDR1 LNHNV and CDR2 YYDKDF (reference sequence). The CDR3 covers 20 residues. V lost 1 base and J lost 3; bases outside the gene matches: 18.

This clone turned up a few times. The V and J genes are TRBV6-5 and TRBJ2-2; D is uncertain. This CDR3 has 11 amino acids. Germline V gives CDR1 MNHEY, CDR2 SVGAGI. V shed 6 bases and J shed 6 bases, with 5 bases lying between them. For the CDR3, the DNA is TGTGCCAGCAGGGTAGCCGGGGAGCTGTTTTTT. Translation gives CASRVAGELFF.

This clone was detected a few times. V and J are TRBV19 and TRBJ2-1, with D possibly TRBD2 on 7 matching bases. V dropped 3 bases and J dropped 8 bases, with 17 bases sitting between them. CDR1 and CDR2 (germline): LNHDA, SQIVND (reference sequence). The CDR3 has 15 residues. The CDR3 DNA follows: TGTGCCAGTAGTATCGACTGGGAGGGGGGCTATGAGCAGTTCTTC. Translated, it gives CASSIDWEGGYEQFF.

This clone has a count of ten or more. V is TRBV28 and J is TRBJ2-5, with D perhaps TRBD2 (6 bases). Germline V CDR1 and CDR2: MDHEN, SYDVKM. V was trimmed by 6 bases and J by 5 bases, leaving 16 bases between them. The CDR3 spans 14 residues. The CDR3, as DNA: TGTGCCAGCAGCTCCCCCGGAGGAGGGGAGACCCAGTACTTC. Amino acids: CASSSPGGGETQYF.

This chain connects TRBV6-5 to TRBJ2-5; D is unresolved. CDR1 and CDR2 (germline): MNHEY, SVGAGI. The CDR3 sequence is 15 residues long. V lost 6 bases to trimming and J lost 4 bases, with 18 bases between them. CDR3 bases: TGTGCCAGCAGCCAACTCGTTCCGGGTCCAGAGACCCAGTACTTC. It encodes CASSQLVPGPETQYF.

This clone has a handful of counts. The chain employs TRBV5-1 and TRBJ2-7; D is possibly TRBD2 (5 bases). The CDR3 runs 13 residues. Germline CDR1 reads SGHRS; CDR2 reads YFSETQ. Trimming pared 4 bases from V and 0 bases from J, leaving 8 bases between. The CDR3 nucleotides are TGCGCCAGCAGCCGGGATGCCTCCTACGAGCAGTACTTC. Translated, it gives CASSRDASYEQYF.

V gene TRBV9 combines with J gene TRBJ2-2; maybe TRBD1 (8 bases). CDR1 SGDLS and CDR2 YYNGEE come from the germline V gene. Trimming took off 2 bases at V and 6 bases at J, with 14 bases between the two ends. This CDR3 region has 15 residues. CDR3 loop: CASSVRGLAAGELFF. The CDR3 DNA reads as TGTGCCAGCAGCGTCAGGGGGCTAGCGGCCGGGGAGCTGTTTTTT.

V and J are TRBV5-1 and TRBJ2-2; D uncertain. Between the trimmed V and J ends, which lost 4 bases and 6 bases, there was a span of 7 bases. The CDR3 sequence is 12 residues long. Germline values: CDR1 SGHRS, CDR2 YFSETQ. CDR3 coding DNA: TGCGCCAGCAGCCTCCAGTCCGGGGAGCTGTTTTTT. It translates to CASSLQSGELFF.

J is TRBJ1-1 and V is TRBV11-2, with D uncertain. This CDR3 comprises 15 residues. V dropped 2 bases and J dropped 5 bases, with 15 bases sitting between them. The germline V gene encodes CDR1 SGHAT and CDR2 FQNNGV. This CDR3 is CASSLNFAGYTEAFF. The CDR3 nucleotides read TGTGCCAGCAGCTTAAATTTCGCGGGTTATACTGAAGCTTTCTTT.

The table lists this clone with a few counts. J is TRBJ2-2 and V is TRBV5-1, with D possibly being TRBD1 (5 bases). The germline CDR1 and CDR2 sequences are SGHRS and YFSETQ. This CDR3 contains 15 residues. The ends were cut back, 4 bases at V and 4 bases at J, with 14 bases in the middle. Here the CDR3 reads CASSPRTTSTGELFF. CDR3 DNA: TGCGCCAGCAGCCCTCGGACAACCAGCACCGGGGAGCTGTTTTTT.

V usage is TRBV11-3 and J usage is TRBJ2-2, with 8 bases lining up with TRBD2. CDR1 and CDR2 from the germline V gene are SGHNT and YENEEA. With V trimmed by 3 bases and J by 8 bases, 8 bases remained unmatched. The CDR3 loop spans 15 amino acids. CDR3 bases: TGTGCCAGCAGCTTTAGCGGGATCAGCCAAGGGGAGCTGTTTTTT. Protein product: CASSFSGISQGELFF.

J is TRBJ2-3 and V is TRBV4-2; 12 positions match TRBD2. V dropped 5 bases and J dropped 2; count of bases not matched to a gene: 11. Germline V gene sequence: CDR1 LGHNA, CDR2 YNFKEQ. The CDR3 sequence is 18 residues long. In nucleotides, the CDR3 is TGTGCCAGCAGCGAATCGCTAGCGGGAGGGCCCGTCACAGATACGCAGTATTTT. This encodes CASSESLAGGPVTDTQYF.

This clone was detected a few times. This chain links TRBV9 with TRBJ2-1; D possibly corresponds to TRBD2 (6 bases). Germline CDR1 is SGDLS and CDR2 is YYNGEE. The V gene lost 0 bases and the J gene lost 0 bases, with 10 bases spanning the gap. CDR3 length equals 16 residues. Written as DNA, the CDR3 is TGTGCCAGCAGCGTAGGGGTCGGGAGCTCCTACAATGAGCAGTTCTTC. Amino acids: CASSVGVGSSYNEQFF.

V is TRBV7-2 and J is TRBJ1-5; a possible D gene is TRBD1 (5 bases). CDR3 length equals 15 residues. CDR1 and CDR2 (germline): SGHTA, FQGNSA. Deletions cut 5 bases from V and 3 bases from J, with 14 bases between. The DNA of the CDR3 is TGTGCCAGCAGCCTAGGACACGACTACAATCAGCCCCAGCATTTT. Protein product: CASSLGHDYNQPQHF.

The chain is built from TRBV20-1 and TRBJ1-1; 8 nucleotides agree with TRBD1. CDR1 is DFQATT and CDR2 is SNEGSKA in the germline V gene (reference sequence). The CDR3 contains 11 residues. DNA of the CDR3: TGCGGAGGCAGGGGGCGGACTGAAGCTTTCTTT. This codes for CGGRGRTEAFF.

This clone appeared a few times. The V and J genes are TRBV7-2 and TRBJ2-7; TRBD1 might be the D (6 bases). Per the germline V gene, CDR1 is SGHTA and CDR2 is FQGNSA. Trimming removed 3 bases from V and 4 bases from J, with 13 bases in between. CDR3 size: 14 residues. In DNA form, the CDR3 reads TGTGCCAGCAGCTTGGAGCGAGGGGGATACGAGCAGTACTTC. Its translation is CASSLERGGYEQYF.

This chain connects TRBV7-3 to TRBJ2-3; 10 bases align to TRBD2. J was trimmed by 7 bases and V by 2 bases; bases with no gene match: 3. The length of the CDR3 is 14 residues. Per germline, CDR1 SGHTA and CDR2 FQGTGA. This CDR3 reads CASSLASGRNTQYF. For the CDR3, the DNA is TGTGCCAGCAGCTTAGCTAGCGGGAGAAATACGCAGTATTTT. Based on the CDR3 plus reference TRBV7-3 and TRBJ2-3, the full variable domain is GAGVSQTPSNKVTEKGKYVELRCDPISGHTALYWYRQSLGQGPEFLIYFQGTGAADDSGLPNDRFFAVRPEGSVSTLKIQRTERGDSAVYLCASSLASGRNTQYFGPGTRLTVL.

V gene TRBV5-6 combines with J gene TRBJ1-1, with TRBD1 matching over 8 bases. Germline-derived CDR1 and CDR2 are SGHDT and YYEEEE. V dropped 4 bases and J dropped 4; count of bases not matched to a gene: 9. The CDR3 consists of 15 residues. The chain's CDR3 is CASSPGEDRATEAFF. CDR3 DNA sequence: TGTGCCAGCAGCCCGGGGGAGGACAGGGCCACTGAAGCTTTCTTT.

This clone was counted ten times or more. CDR3 sequence (DNA): TGTGCCAGCAGCTTGGCGCAGGGCTACGAGCAGTACTTC. As protein: CASSLAQGYEQYF. The chain employs TRBV5-6 and TRBJ2-7; perhaps TRBD1 as D (5 bases). Per germline, CDR1 SGHDT and CDR2 YYEEEE. CDR3 length: 13 residues. Trimming took 0 bases from V and 3 from J, leaving 7 bases between them.

In its sample, this clone was seen a few times. The J gene is TRBJ1-1, the V gene TRBV6-1; D gene ambiguous. Germline V gene data show CDR1 as MNHNS and CDR2 as SASEGT. The CDR3 has 15 residues. V was clipped by 1 base and J by 5 bases, with 14 bases between them. The CDR3 nucleotides read TGTGCCAGCAGTGAAGTGAGCTTTCCGGGGACTGAAGCTTTCTTT. Its protein is CASSEVSFPGTEAFF.

This clone occurred a few times. This chain joins TRBV4-1 and TRBJ2-1, with D hard to call. The germline V gene encodes CDR1 MGHRA and CDR2 YSYEKL. The germline V and J ends were trimmed by 3 bases and 8 bases, with 11 bases remaining between them. The CDR3 is 13 amino acids. In DNA, the CDR3 is TGCGCCAGCAGCCACACCCCTACGCATGAGCAGTTCTTC. Translated: CASSHTPTHEQFF.

This clone was seen only a few times. The CDR3 coding sequence is TGTGCCAGCAGTTTAAGTTACGGCGAGCAGTACTTC. Its protein product is CASSLSYGEQYF. The V gene is TRBV28, the J gene TRBJ2-7; D uncertain. The CDR3 is 12 amino acids. Germline V gene sequence: CDR1 MDHEN, CDR2 SYDVKM. Trimming took off 2 bases at V and 6 bases at J, with 8 bases between the two ends. The full variable domain, completed using reference TRBV28 and TRBJ2-7, is DVKVTQSSRYLVKRTGEKVFLECVQDMDHENMFWYRQDPGLGLRLIYFSYDVKMKEKGDIPEGYSVSREKKERFSLILESASTNQTSMYLCASSLSYGEQYFGPGTRLTVT.